This T cell receptor beta chain originates from a study of T cell repertoires in cytomegalovirus infection. On the study more broadly: It was recently identified HLA-C-restricted and well-studied HLA-B-restricted CMV epitopes that the study used. Signatures in public TCR beta sequences pointed to both CMV infection and matching HLA type.

TCRdb independently ran MiXCR on the reads; one entry per CDR3 protein. The repertoire has 300,000 to 400,000 distinct CDR3 sequences, 25% to 35% of them found once; the top ten carry roughly 20%. Remarks on this clonotype: Its antigen remains unidentified.

Study-level findings and limits: In two of eight donors, the top clonotype was HLA-C-restricted CMV-specific.

Trimming shortened V by 4 bases and J by 10 bases, and 17 bases separated the two germline ends. This CDR3 contains 14 residues. Germline V gives CDR1 SGHNT, CDR2 YENEEA. Material: cultured PBMCs, obtained from culture after CMV antigen stimulation. The sequence was obtained from a human donor in good health (CMV status not recorded). Some clones in this sample may be carry-over from other donors' samples. This rearrangement joins TRBV11-3 to TRBJ2-1; the D is unclear. The CDR3 here is CASSSDPGVREQFF. The CDR3 DNA is TGTGCCAGCAGCTCGGACCCCGGCGTAAGGGAGCAGTTCTTC. The entire variable domain, with the rest obtained from reference TRBV11-3 and TRBJ2-1, is as follows: EAGVVQSPRYKIIEKKQPVAFWCNPISGHNTLYWYLQNLGQGPELLIRYENEEAVDDSQLPKDRFSAERLKGVDSTLKIQPAELGDSAVYLCASSSDPGVREQFFGPGTRLTVL.